These T cell receptor beta chains were read from a single sample in a study of OX40 agonist ivuxolimab in advanced cancers. Sequenced by immunoSEQ multiplex PCR; TCRdb stores in-frame clones only, minus some. Altogether about 48,000 clones are present, 83% being singletons, with the ten largest covering roughly 1.2%. Sequencing was performed on CD4+ or CD8+ T cells sorted from blood, taken in a trial of the OX40 agonist ivuxolimab. The receptors here all came from an adult with an advanced solid tumor such as melanoma, head and neck, liver or kidney cancer. The CDR3 runs from the conserved cysteine through the conserved F or W. A D gene is named only where the DNA matches it firmly. Expanded clones get a size class; other rows say once, few or many, or leave the size out.

cdr3_nt: TGTGCCAGCAGTCTTGGGATCTCTGGAAACACCATATATTTT
cdr3_aa: CASSLGISGNTIYF
d_call: NA
v_call: TRBV2
clone_size: NA
j_call: TRBJ1-3

cdr3_nt: TGTGCCAGCAGCAAAGGGGTCCAGGTTGAGACCGGGGAGCTGTTTTTT
cdr3_aa: CASSKGVQVETGELFF
d_call: NA
v_call: TRBV21-1
clone_size: few
j_call: TRBJ2-2

cdr3_nt: TGTGCCAGCAGCTACGGGGGCGAGCAGTACTTC
cdr3_aa: CASSYGGEQYF
d_call: NA
v_call: TRBV5-6
clone_size: once
j_call: TRBJ2-7

cdr3_nt: TGTGCCACCAGCAGACGGACGGCCGCAGATACGCAGTATTTT
cdr3_aa: CATSRRTAADTQYF
d_call: NA
v_call: TRBV15
clone_size: NA
j_call: TRBJ2-3

cdr3_nt: TGTGCTAGTGGTTTGGTATTCGAGACAGCTCGCTATGGCTACACCTTC
cdr3_aa: CASGLVFETARYGYTF
d_call: NA
v_call: TRBV12-5
clone_size: NA
j_call: TRBJ1-2

cdr3_nt: TGTGCCAGCAGCTTAGCGAAGTTGGCAGATGAGCAGTTCTTC
cdr3_aa: CASSLAKLADEQFF
d_call: NA
v_call: TRBV7-8
clone_size: NA
j_call: TRBJ2-1

cdr3_nt: TGTGCCAGTGAGGCTGGAGGTTATGGCTACACCTTC
cdr3_aa: CASEAGGYGYTF
d_call: NA
v_call: TRBV19
clone_size: NA
j_call: TRBJ1-2

cdr3_nt: TGCAGCGTTTTTCGGGCAGGCGGTCGCACCGGGGAGCTGTTTTTT
cdr3_aa: CSVFRAGGRTGELFF
d_call: NA
v_call: TRBV29-1
clone_size: NA
j_call: TRBJ2-2

cdr3_nt: TGCGCCAGCAGCCACAACACAGGGAGCTATGACTACACCTTC
cdr3_aa: CASSHNTGSYDYTF
d_call: NA
v_call: TRBV4-3
clone_size: NA
j_call: TRBJ1-2

cdr3_nt: TGTGCCAGCAGCCGCCGGGACACGTTGAACACTGAAGCTTTCTTT
cdr3_aa: CASSRRDTLNTEAFF
d_call: NA
v_call: TRBV9
clone_size: NA
j_call: TRBJ1-1

cdr3_nt: TGTGCCATCAGTGCTAGCGGGGGGGCGAACACCGGGGAGCTGTTTTTT
cdr3_aa: CAISASGGANTGELFF
d_call: TRBD2
v_call: TRBV10-3
clone_size: NA
j_call: TRBJ2-2

cdr3_nt: TGCGCCAGCAGCACTGGACAGCACACCGGGGAGCTGTTTTTT
cdr3_aa: CASSTGQHTGELFF
d_call: NA
v_call: TRBV5-1
clone_size: NA
j_call: TRBJ2-2

cdr3_nt: TGTGCCAGCAGCTCACCCGGCCGGGGAGAGACCCAGTACTTC
cdr3_aa: CASSSPGRGETQYF
d_call: NA
v_call: TRBV7-2
clone_size: NA
j_call: TRBJ2-5

cdr3_nt: TGTGCCAGCAGCTTAACAAGCATGAACACTGAAGCTTTCTTT
cdr3_aa: CASSLTSMNTEAFF
d_call: NA
v_call: TRBV7-2
clone_size: once
j_call: TRBJ1-1

cdr3_nt: TGTGCCAGTAGTATGTCACAGGGGCCAGTTAGTCAGCCCCAGCATTTT
cdr3_aa: CASSMSQGPVSQPQHF
d_call: TRBD1
v_call: TRBV19
clone_size: NA
j_call: TRBJ1-5

cdr3_nt: TGTGCCAGCAGCTTGGTGGTCGGGGGGCTCTTGAATGAGCAGTTCTTC
cdr3_aa: CASSLVVGGLLNEQFF
d_call: NA
v_call: TRBV5-5
clone_size: NA
j_call: TRBJ2-1

cdr3_nt: TGTGCCAGCAGCGGACTAGCGGGGGGCTACAATGAGCAGTTCTTC
cdr3_aa: CASSGLAGGYNEQFF
d_call: TRBD2
v_call: TRBV9
clone_size: NA
j_call: TRBJ2-1

cdr3_nt: TGCAGCGTTCGGACCTCCTACGAGCAGTACTTC
cdr3_aa: CSVRTSYEQYF
d_call: NA
v_call: TRBV29-1
clone_size: once
j_call: TRBJ2-7

cdr3_nt: TGTGCCAGTAGTCCTACAGGGAAGAATGAAGCTTTCTTT
cdr3_aa: CASSPTGKNEAFF
d_call: NA
v_call: TRBV19
clone_size: NA
j_call: TRBJ1-1

cdr3_nt: TGTGCCAGCAGCTTTACCGGGACCACGGGCGAGCAGTACTTC
cdr3_aa: CASSFTGTTGEQYF
d_call: NA
v_call: TRBV5-4
clone_size: once
j_call: TRBJ2-7

cdr3_nt: TGCGCCAGCCGTGACCCTCGACAGGCCAACACCGGGGAGCTGTTTTTT
cdr3_aa: CASRDPRQANTGELFF
d_call: NA
v_call: TRBV5-1
clone_size: NA
j_call: TRBJ2-2

cdr3_nt: TGTGCCAGCCGCCGGGAGGGATATAATTCACCCCTCCACTTT
cdr3_aa: CASRREGYNSPLHF
d_call: NA
v_call: TRBV6-5
clone_size: NA
j_call: TRBJ1-6

cdr3_nt: TGTGCTAGTGGTTTGGTACAGGGACAGGCACGATACCCATCTGGAAACACCATATATTTT
cdr3_aa: CASGLVQGQARYPSGNTIYF
d_call: TRBD1
v_call: TRBV12-5
clone_size: NA
j_call: TRBJ1-3

cdr3_nt: TGTGCCAGCAGCCAGCAAAGTGTCCGGGGCACTGAAGCTTTCTTT
cdr3_aa: CASSQQSVRGTEAFF
d_call: NA
v_call: TRBV5-4
clone_size: NA
j_call: TRBJ1-1

cdr3_nt: TGTGCCATCAGTGATGGTCTAGCGGGGGATGAGACCCAGTACTTC
cdr3_aa: CAISDGLAGDETQYF
d_call: TRBD2
v_call: TRBV10-3
clone_size: NA
j_call: TRBJ2-5

cdr3_nt: TGTGCCGCTAACAGGGGATCGAACACCGGGGAGCTGTTTTTT
cdr3_aa: CAANRGSNTGELFF
d_call: TRBD1
v_call: TRBV19
clone_size: NA
j_call: TRBJ2-2

cdr3_nt: TGTGCCAGCAGTCGAAGACTCCGGGACAGCCTTAGCACAGATACGCAGTATTTT
cdr3_aa: CASSRRLRDSLSTDTQYF
d_call: TRBD1
v_call: TRBV5-6
clone_size: NA
j_call: TRBJ2-3

cdr3_nt: TGTGCCAGCAGTGTCTCTACGGGACAGCGGAACAATGAGCAGTTCTTC
cdr3_aa: CASSVSTGQRNNEQFF
d_call: TRBD1
v_call: TRBV6-1
clone_size: NA
j_call: TRBJ2-1

cdr3_nt: TGTGCCAGTAGTATTGTAGGGACAGGGGCCACTGAAGCTTTCTTT
cdr3_aa: CASSIVGTGATEAFF
d_call: TRBD1
v_call: TRBV19
clone_size: NA
j_call: TRBJ1-1

cdr3_nt: TGTGCCAGCAGCCTGGACAGAGAGATCTATGGCTACACCTTC
cdr3_aa: CASSLDREIYGYTF
d_call: NA
v_call: TRBV7-9
clone_size: NA
j_call: TRBJ1-2

cdr3_nt: TGTGCCAGCAGCGCGGCGGCATACCAGGGAATGGTACGGGACAATGAGCAGTTCTTC
cdr3_aa: CASSAAAYQGMVRDNEQFF
d_call: NA
v_call: TRBV5-6
clone_size: NA
j_call: TRBJ2-1

cdr3_nt: TGTGCCAGCTCGCCCGCGGGAAATCAAAATTCACCCCTCCACTTT
cdr3_aa: CASSPAGNQNSPLHF
d_call: NA
v_call: TRBV18
clone_size: NA
j_call: TRBJ1-6

cdr3_nt: TGCGCCAGCAGCCCATATTTCTACCGAAAGACCTATGGCTACACCTTC
cdr3_aa: CASSPYFYRKTYGYTF
d_call: NA
v_call: TRBV4-1
clone_size: NA
j_call: TRBJ1-2

cdr3_nt: TGCAGCACGGACAGTACAGATACGCAGTATTTT
cdr3_aa: CSTDSTDTQYF
d_call: NA
v_call: TRBV29-1
clone_size: NA
j_call: TRBJ2-3

cdr3_nt: TGTGCCAGCAGCGTAGAGGGGAATTCACCCCTCCACTTT
cdr3_aa: CASSVEGNSPLHF
d_call: NA
v_call: TRBV9
clone_size: once
j_call: TRBJ1-6

cdr3_nt: TGTGCCAGTATAGGGCAGAAAGCCACCCTTACCACTGAAGCTTTCTTT
cdr3_aa: CASIGQKATLTTEAFF
d_call: NA
v_call: TRBV19
clone_size: NA
j_call: TRBJ1-1

cdr3_nt: TGTGCCAGCAGCTTCAGACAGGGGGCGGGAGAGCAGTACTTC
cdr3_aa: CASSFRQGAGEQYF
d_call: TRBD1
v_call: TRBV7-8
clone_size: few
j_call: TRBJ2-7

cdr3_nt: TGTGCCAGCAGCCAATGGAGAGATAATTCACCCCTCCACTTT
cdr3_aa: CASSQWRDNSPLHF
d_call: NA
v_call: TRBV9
clone_size: NA
j_call: TRBJ1-6

cdr3_nt: TGTGCCAGCAGTTGGGAAACGAACACTGAAGCTTTCTTT
cdr3_aa: CASSWETNTEAFF
d_call: NA
v_call: TRBV5-4
clone_size: NA
j_call: TRBJ1-1

cdr3_nt: TGTGCCAGCAGACGCGAACTAGCGACTTACAATGAGCAGTTCTTC
cdr3_aa: CASRRELATYNEQFF
d_call: TRBD2
v_call: TRBV2
clone_size: NA
j_call: TRBJ2-1

cdr3_nt: TGTGCCTGGAGTGTAGTGGCCGGGGCAGGGAAAAGAACCTACGAGCAGTACTTC
cdr3_aa: CAWSVVAGAGKRTYEQYF
d_call: NA
v_call: TRBV30
clone_size: NA
j_call: TRBJ2-7

cdr3_nt: TGTGCTAGCAGCTTAGCTTACACACCGGCCTACAATGAGCAGTTCTTC
cdr3_aa: CASSLAYTPAYNEQFF
d_call: NA
v_call: TRBV7-7
clone_size: NA
j_call: TRBJ2-1

cdr3_nt: TGTGCCAGCAGCAAAAACAGAGCGGTCTATTACGAGCAGTACTTC
cdr3_aa: CASSKNRAVYYEQYF
d_call: NA
v_call: TRBV21-1
clone_size: few
j_call: TRBJ2-7